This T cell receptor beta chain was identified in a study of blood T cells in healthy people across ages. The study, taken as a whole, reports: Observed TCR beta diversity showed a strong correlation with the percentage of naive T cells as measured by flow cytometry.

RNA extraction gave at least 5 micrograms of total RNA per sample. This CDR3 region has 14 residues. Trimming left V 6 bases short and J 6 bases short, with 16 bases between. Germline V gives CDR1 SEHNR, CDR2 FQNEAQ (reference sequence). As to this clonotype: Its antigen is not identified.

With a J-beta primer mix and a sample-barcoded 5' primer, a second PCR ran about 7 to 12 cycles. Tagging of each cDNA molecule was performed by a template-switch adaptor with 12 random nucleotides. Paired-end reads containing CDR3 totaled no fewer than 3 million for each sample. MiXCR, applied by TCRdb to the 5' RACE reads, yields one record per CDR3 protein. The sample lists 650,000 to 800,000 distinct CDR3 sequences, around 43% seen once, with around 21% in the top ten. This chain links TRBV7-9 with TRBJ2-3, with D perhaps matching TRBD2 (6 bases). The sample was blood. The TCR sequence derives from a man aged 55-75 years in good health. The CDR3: CASSPWRGGDTQYF. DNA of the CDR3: TGTGCCAGCAGTCCCTGGCGGGGAGGTGATACGCAGTATTTT.